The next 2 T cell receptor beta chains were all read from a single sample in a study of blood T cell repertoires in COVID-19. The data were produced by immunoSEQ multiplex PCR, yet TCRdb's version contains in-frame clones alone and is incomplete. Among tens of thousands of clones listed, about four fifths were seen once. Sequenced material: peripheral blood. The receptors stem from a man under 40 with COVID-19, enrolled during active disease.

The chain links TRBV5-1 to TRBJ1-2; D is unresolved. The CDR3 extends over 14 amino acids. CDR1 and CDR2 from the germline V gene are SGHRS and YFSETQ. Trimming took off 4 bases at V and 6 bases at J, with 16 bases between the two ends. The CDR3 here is CASSQLGGRDGYTF. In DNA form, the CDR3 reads TGCGCCAGCAGCCAACTAGGAGGGCGAGATGGCTACACCTTC.

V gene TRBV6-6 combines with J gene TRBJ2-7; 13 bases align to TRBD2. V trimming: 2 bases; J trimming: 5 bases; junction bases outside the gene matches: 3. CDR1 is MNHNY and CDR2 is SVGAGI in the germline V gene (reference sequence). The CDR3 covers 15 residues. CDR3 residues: CASSYTSGGADEQYF. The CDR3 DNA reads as TGTGCCAGCAGTTACACTAGCGGGGGGGCCGACGAGCAGTACTTC.